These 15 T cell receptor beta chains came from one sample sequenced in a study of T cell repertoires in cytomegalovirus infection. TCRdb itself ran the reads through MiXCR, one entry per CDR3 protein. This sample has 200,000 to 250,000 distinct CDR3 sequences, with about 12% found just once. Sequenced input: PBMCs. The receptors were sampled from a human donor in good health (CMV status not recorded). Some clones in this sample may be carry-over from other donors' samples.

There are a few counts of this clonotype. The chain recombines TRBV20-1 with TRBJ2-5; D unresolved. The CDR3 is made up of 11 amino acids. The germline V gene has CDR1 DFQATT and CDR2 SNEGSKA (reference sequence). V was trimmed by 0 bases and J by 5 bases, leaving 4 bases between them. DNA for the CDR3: TGCAGTGCTAGAGACCCTGAGACCCAGTACTTC. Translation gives CSARDPETQYF.

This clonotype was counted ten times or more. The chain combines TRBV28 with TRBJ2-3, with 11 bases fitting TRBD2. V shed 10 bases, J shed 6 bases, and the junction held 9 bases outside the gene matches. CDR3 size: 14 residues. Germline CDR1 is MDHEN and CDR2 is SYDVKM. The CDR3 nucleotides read TGTGCCACCTTCCTGACTAGCGGGACTGATACGCAGTATTTT. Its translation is CATFLTSGTDTQYF.

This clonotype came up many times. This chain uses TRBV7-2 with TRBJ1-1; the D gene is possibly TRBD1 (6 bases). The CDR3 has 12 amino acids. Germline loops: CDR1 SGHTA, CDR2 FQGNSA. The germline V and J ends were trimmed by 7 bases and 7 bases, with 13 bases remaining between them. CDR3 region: CASTRGGREAFF. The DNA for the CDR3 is TGTGCCAGCACTCGGGGGGGCCGTGAAGCTTTCTTT.

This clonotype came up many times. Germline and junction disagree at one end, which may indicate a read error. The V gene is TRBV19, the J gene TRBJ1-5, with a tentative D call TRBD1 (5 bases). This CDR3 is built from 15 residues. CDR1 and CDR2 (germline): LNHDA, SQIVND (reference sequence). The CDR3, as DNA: TGTGCCAGTAGTATGGGACGAGGTAGCCATCAGCCCCAGCATTTT. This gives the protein CASSMGRGSHQPQHF.

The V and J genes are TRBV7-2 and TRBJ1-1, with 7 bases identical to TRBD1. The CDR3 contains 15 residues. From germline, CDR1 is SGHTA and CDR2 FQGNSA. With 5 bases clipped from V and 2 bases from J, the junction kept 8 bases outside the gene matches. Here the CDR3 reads CASSPVGQTNTEAFF. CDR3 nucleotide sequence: TGTGCCAGCAGCCCGGTGGGACAGACCAACACTGAAGCTTTCTTT.

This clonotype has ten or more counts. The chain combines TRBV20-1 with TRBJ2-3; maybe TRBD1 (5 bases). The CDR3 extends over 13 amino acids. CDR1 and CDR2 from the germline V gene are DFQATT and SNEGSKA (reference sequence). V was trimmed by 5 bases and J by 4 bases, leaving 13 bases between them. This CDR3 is CSALPQGPDTQYF. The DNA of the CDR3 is TGCAGTGCTCTCCCCCAGGGTCCAGATACGCAGTATTTT.

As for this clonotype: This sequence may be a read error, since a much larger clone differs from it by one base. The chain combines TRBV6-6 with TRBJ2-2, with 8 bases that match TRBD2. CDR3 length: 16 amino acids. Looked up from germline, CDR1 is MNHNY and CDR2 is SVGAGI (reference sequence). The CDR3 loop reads CPSRHAGGANTGELFF. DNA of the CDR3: TGTCCCAGCAGGCACGCCGGGGGGGCGAACACCGGGGAGCTGTTTTTT.

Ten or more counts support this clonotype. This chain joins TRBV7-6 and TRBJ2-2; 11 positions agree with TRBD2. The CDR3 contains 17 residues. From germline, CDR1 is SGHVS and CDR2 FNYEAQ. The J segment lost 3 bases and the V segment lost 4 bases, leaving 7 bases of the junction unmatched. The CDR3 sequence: CASSSGLADPYTGELFF. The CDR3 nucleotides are TGTGCCAGCAGCTCGGGACTAGCGGACCCATACACCGGGGAGCTGTTTTTT.

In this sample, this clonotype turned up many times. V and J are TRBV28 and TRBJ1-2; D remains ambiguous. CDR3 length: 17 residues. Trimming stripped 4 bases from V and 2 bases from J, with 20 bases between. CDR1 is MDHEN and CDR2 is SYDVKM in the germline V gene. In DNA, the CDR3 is TGTGCCAGCAGTTGGCCGGGGAAACAATCGGTAAACTATGGCTACACCTTC. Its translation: CASSWPGKQSVNYGYTF.

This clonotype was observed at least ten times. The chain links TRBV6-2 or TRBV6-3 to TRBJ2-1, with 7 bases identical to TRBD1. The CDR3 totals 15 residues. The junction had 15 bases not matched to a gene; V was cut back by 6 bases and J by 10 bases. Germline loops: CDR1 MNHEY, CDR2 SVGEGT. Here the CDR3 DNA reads TGTGCCAGCAGACGCACTACGCTTACAGGGGAGGAGCAGTTCTTC. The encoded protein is CASRRTTLTGEEQFF.

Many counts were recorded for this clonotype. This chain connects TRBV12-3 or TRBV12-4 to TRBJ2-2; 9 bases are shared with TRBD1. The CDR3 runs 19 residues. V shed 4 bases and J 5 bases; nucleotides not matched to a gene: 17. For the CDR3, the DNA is TGTGCCAGCAGTTCCCCCTCCTGGGACAGGGTGGGAAAGACCGGGGAGCTGTTTTTT. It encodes CASSSPSWDRVGKTGELFF.

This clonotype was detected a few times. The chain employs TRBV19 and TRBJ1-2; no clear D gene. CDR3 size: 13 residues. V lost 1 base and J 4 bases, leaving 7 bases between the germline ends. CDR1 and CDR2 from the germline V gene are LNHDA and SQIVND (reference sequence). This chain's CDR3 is CASSIGQFYGYTF. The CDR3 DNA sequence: TGTGCCAGTAGTATAGGGCAGTTCTATGGCTACACCTTC.

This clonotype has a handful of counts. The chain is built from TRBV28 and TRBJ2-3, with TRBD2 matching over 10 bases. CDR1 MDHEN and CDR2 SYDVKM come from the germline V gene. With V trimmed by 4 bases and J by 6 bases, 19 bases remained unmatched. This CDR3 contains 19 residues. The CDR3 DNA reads TGTGCCAGCAGTTCTCCTGTTGGACTAGCGGACAGCCGTGAGGATACGCAGTATTTT. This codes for CASSSPVGLADSREDTQYF.

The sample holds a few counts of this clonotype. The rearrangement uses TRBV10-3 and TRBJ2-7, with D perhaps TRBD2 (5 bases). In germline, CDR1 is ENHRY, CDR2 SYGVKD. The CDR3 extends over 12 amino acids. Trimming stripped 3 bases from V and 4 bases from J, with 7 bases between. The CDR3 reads CAISDSGYEQYF. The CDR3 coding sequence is TGTGCCATCAGTGATTCGGGGTACGAGCAGTACTTC.

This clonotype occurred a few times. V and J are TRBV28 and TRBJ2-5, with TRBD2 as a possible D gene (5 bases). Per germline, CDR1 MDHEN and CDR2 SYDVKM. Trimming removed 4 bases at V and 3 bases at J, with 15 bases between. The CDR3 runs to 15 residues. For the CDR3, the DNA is TGTGCCAGCAGTTCCCGGGATGTGCCTGAAGAGACCCAGTACTTC. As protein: CASSSRDVPEETQYF.